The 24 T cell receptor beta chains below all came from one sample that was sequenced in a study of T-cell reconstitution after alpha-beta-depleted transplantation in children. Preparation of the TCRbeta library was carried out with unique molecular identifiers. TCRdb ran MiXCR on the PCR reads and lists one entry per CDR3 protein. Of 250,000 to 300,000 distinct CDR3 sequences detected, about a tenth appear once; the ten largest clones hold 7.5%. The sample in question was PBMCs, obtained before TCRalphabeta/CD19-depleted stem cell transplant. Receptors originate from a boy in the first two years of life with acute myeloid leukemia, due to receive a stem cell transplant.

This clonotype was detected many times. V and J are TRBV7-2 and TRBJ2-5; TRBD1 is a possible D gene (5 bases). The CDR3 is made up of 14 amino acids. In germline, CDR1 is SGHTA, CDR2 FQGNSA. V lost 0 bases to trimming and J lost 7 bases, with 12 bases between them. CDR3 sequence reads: CASSLAWSQGTQYF. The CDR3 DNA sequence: TGTGCCAGCAGCTTAGCTTGGTCCCAGGGGACCCAGTACTTC.

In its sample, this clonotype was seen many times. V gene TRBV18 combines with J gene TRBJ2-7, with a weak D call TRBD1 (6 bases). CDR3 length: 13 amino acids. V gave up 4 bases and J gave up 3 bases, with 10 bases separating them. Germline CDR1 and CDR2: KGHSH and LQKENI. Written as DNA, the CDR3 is TGTGCCAGCTCACGGCCAGGGGTCTACGAGCAGTACTTC. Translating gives CASSRPGVYEQYF. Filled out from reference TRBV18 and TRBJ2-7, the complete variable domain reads NAGVMQNPRHLVRRRGQEARLRCSPMKGHSHVYWYRQLPEEGLKFMVYLQKENIIDESGMPKERFSAEFPKEGPSILRIQQVVRGDSAAYFCASSRPGVYEQYFGPGTRLTVT.

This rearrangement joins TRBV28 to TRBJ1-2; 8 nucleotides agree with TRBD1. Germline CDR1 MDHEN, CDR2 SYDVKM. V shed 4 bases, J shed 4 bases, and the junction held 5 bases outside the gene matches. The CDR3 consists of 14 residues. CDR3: CASSSLDRVYGYTF. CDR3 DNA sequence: TGTGCCAGCAGTTCCCTGGACAGGGTCTATGGCTACACCTTC.

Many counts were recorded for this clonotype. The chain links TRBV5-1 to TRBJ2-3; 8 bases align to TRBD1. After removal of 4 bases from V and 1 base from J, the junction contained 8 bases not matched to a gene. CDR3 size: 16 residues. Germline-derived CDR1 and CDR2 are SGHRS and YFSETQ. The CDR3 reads CASSPGQGAGTDTQYF. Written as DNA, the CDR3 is TGCGCCAGCAGCCCTGGACAGGGAGCGGGCACAGATACGCAGTATTTT.

CDR3 region: CAWSEEGFSEAFF. The CDR3, as DNA: TGTGCCTGGAGTGAGGAGGGTTTCAGTGAAGCTTTCTTT. This chain connects TRBV30 to TRBJ1-1; D not certain. The V gene lost 1 base and the J gene lost 7 bases, with 13 bases spanning the gap. Germline CDR1 GTSNPN, CDR2 SVGIG (reference sequence). This CDR3 contains 13 residues.

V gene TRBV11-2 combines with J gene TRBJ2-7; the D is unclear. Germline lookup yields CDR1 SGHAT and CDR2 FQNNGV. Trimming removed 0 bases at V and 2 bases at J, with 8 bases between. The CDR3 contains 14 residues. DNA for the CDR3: TGTGCCAGCAGCTTAGACAACGAGGCCTACGAGCAGTACTTC. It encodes CASSLDNEAYEQYF.

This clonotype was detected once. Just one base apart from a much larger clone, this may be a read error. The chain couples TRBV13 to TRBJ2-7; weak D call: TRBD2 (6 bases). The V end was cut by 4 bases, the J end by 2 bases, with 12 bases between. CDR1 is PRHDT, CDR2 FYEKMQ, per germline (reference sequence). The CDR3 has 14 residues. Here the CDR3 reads CASSSRTNTYEQYF. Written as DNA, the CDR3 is TGTGCCAGCAGCTCCCGGACTAACACCTACGAGCAGTACTTC.

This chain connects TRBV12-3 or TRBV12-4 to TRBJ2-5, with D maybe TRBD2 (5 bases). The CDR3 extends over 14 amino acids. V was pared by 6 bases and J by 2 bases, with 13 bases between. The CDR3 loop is CASRPRVQQETQYF. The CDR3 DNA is TGTGCCAGCAGGCCGAGGGTTCAGCAAGAGACCCAGTACTTC.

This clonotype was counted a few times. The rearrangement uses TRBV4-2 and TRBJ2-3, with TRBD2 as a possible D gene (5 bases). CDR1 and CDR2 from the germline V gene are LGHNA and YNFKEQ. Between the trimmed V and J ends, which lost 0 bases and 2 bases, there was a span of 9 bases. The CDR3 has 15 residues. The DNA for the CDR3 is TGTGCCAGCAGCCAAGAAGGACTCACCACAGATACGCAGTATTTT. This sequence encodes CASSQEGLTTDTQYF.

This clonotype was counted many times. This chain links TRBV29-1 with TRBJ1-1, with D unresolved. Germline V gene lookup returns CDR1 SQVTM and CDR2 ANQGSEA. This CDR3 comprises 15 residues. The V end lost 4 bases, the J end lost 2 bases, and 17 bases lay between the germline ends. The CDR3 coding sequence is TGCAGCGTTGGTGCTCTCAAACACCTAAACACTGAAGCTTTCTTT. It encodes CSVGALKHLNTEAFF.

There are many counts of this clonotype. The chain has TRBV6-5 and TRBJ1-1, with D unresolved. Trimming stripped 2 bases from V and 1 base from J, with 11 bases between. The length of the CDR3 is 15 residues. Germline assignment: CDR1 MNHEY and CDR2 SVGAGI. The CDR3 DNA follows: TGTGCCAGCAGTTACGCTGGACGTTCGAACACTGAAGCTTTCTTT. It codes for CASSYAGRSNTEAFF.

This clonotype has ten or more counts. The CDR3 nucleotides are TGTGCCAGCAGCTTGGCACGGGAGAGATACACAGATACGCAGTATTTT. The encoded protein is CASSLARERYTDTQYF. The rearrangement uses TRBV5-6 and TRBJ2-3, with D possibly TRBD2 on 6 matching bases. The CDR3 contains 16 residues. Trimming took 0 bases from V and 2 from J, leaving 13 bases between them. The V gene's germline CDR1 is SGHDT and CDR2 YYEEEE.

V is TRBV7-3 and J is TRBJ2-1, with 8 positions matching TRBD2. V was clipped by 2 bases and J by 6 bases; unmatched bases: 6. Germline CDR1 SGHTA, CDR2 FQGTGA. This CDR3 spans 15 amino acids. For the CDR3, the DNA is TGTGCCAGCAGCTTACGGGCGGGAGGCTTCAATGAGCAGTTCTTC. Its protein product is CASSLRAGGFNEQFF.

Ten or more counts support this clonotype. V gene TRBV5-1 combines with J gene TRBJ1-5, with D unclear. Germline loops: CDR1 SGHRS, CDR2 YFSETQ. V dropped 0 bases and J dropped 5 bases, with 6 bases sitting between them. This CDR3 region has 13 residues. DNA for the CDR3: TGCGCCAGCAGCTTGGGCCCCTATCAGCCCCAGCATTTT. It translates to CASSLGPYQPQHF.

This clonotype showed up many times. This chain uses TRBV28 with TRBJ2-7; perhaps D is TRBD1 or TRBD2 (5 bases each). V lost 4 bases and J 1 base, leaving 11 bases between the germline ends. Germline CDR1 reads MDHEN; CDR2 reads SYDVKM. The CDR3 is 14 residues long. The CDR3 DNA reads TGTGCCAGCAGTTCCGGGACGGATTCCTACGAGCAGTACTTC. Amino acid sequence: CASSSGTDSYEQYF.

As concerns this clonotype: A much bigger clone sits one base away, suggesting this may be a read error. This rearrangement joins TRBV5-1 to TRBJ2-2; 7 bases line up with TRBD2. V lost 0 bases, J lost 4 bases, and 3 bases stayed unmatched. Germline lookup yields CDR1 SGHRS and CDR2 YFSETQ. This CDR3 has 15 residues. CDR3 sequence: CASSLGSGSTGELFF. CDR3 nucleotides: TGCGCCAGCAGCTTGGGTAGCGGGTCCACCGGGGAGCTGTTTTTT.

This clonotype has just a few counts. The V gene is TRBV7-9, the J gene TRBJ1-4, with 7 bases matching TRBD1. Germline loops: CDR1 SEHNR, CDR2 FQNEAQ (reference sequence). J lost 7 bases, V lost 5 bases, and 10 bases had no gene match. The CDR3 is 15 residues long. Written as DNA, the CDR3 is TGTGCCAGCAGCCCGACAGGGCGTAACGGTGAAAAACTGTTTTTT. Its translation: CASSPTGRNGEKLFF.

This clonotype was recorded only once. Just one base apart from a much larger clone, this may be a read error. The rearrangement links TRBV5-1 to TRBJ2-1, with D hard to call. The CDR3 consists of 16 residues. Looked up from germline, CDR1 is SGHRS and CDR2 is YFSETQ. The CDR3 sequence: CSSSLPRESLYNEQFF. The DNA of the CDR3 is TGCTCCAGCAGCCTACCTAGAGAGAGCCTATACAATGAGCAGTTCTTC.

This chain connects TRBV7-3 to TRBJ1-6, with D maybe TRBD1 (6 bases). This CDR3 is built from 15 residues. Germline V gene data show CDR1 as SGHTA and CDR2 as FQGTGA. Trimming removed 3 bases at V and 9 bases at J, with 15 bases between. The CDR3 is CASSLTGGPTSPLHF. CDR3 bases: TGTGCCAGCAGCTTGACAGGAGGCCCTACTTCACCCCTCCACTTT.

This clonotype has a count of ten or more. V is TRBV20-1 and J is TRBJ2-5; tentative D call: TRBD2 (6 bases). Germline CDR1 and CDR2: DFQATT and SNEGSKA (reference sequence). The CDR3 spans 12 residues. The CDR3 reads CSARGGLETQYF. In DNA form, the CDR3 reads TGCAGCGCTCGGGGAGGCCTAGAGACCCAGTACTTC.

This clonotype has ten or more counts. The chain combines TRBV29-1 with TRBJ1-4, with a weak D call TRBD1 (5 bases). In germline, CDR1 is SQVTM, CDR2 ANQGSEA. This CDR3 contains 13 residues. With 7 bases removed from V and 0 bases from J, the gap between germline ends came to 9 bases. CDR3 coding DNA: TGCAGCGGGCAGGGTGCAACTAATGAAAAACTGTTTTTT. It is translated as CSGQGATNEKLFF.

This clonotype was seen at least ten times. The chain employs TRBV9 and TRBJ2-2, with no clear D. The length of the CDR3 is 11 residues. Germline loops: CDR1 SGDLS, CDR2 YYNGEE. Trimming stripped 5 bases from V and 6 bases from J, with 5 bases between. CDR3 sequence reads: CASSSPGELFF. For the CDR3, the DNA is TGTGCCAGCAGTTCCCCCGGGGAGCTGTTTTTT.

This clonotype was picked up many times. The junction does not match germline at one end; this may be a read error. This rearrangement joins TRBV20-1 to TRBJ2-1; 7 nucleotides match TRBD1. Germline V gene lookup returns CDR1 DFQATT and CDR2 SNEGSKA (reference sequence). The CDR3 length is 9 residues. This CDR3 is CSANRGTDF. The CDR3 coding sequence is TGCAGTGCCAACCGAGGGACAGACTTC.

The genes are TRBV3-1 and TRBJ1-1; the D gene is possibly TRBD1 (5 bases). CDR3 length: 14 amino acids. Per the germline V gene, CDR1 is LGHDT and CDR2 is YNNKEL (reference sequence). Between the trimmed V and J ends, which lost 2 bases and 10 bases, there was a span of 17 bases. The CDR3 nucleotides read TGTGCCAGCAGCCAATACAATAGTGGAGGGACAGCTTTCTTT. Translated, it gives CASSQYNSGGTAFF.